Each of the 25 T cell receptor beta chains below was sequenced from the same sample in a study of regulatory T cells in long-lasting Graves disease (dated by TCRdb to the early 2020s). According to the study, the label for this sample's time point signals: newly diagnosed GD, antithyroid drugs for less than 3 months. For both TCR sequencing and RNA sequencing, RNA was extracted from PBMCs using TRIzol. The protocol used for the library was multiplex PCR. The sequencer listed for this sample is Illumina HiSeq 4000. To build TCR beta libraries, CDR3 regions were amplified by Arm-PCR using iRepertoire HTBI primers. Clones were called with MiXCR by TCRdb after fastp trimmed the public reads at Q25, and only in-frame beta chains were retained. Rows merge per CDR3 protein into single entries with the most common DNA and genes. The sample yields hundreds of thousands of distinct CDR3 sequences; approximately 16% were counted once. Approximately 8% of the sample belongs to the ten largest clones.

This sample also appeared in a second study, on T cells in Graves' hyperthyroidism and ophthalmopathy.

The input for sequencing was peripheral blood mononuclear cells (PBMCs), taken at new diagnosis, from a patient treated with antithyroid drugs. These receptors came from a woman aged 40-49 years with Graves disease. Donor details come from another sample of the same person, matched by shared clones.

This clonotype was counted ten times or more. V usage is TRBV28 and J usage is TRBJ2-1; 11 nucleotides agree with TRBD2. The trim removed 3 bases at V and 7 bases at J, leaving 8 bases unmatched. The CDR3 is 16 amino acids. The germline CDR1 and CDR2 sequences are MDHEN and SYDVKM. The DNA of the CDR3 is TGTGCCAGCAGTTTTGGTCTAGCGGGAGGTTGGAATGAGCAGTTCTTC. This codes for CASSFGLAGGWNEQFF.

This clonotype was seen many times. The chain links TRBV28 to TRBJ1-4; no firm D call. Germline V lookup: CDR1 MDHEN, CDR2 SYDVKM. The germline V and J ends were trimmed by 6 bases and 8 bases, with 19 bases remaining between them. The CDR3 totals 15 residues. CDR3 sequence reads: CASRPPWAGGEKLFF. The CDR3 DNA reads TGTGCCAGCAGACCACCATGGGCAGGCGGGGAAAAACTGTTTTTT.

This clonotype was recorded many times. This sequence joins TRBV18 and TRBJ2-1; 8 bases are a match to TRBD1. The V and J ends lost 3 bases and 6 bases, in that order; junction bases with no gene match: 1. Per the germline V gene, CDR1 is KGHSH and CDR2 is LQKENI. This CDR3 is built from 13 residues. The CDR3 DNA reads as TGTGCCAGCTCACCGGGACAGGTCAATGAGCAGTTCTTC. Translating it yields CASSPGQVNEQFF. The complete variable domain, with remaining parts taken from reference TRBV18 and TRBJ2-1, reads NAGVMQNPRHLVRRRGQEARLRCSPMKGHSHVYWYRQLPEEGLKFMVYLQKENIIDESGMPKERFSAEFPKEGPSILRIQQVVRGDSAAYFCASSPGQVNEQFFGPGTRLTVL.

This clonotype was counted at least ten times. CDR3 sequence reads: CASIRLAGVYSYNEQFF. CDR3 DNA: TGTGCCAGCATCAGACTAGCGGGAGTTTACTCCTACAATGAGCAGTTCTTC. The chain joins TRBV11-2 to TRBJ2-1; 12 bases align to TRBD2. In germline, CDR1 is SGHAT, CDR2 FQNNGV. The CDR3 has 17 residues. Losses at the gene ends were 7 bases for V and 0 bases for J; bases not matched to a gene: 7.

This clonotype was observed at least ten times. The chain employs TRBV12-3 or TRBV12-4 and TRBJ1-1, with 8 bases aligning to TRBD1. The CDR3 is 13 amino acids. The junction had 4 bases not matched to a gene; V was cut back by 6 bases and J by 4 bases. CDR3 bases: TGTGCCAGCAGCCCGACAGGGGCCACTGAAGCTTTCTTT. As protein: CASSPTGATEAFF.

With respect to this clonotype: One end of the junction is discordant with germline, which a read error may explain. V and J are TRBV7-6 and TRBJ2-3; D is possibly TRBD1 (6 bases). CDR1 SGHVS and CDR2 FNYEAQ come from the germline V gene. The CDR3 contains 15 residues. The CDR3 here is CASSLAQLRGDTQYF. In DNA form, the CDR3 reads TGTGCCAGCAGCCTAGCCCAATTAAGGGGGGATACGCAGTATTTT. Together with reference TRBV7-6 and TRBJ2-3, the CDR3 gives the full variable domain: GAGVSQSPRYKVTKRGQDVALRCDPISGHVSLYWYRQALGQGPEFLTYFNYEAQQDKSGLPNDRFSAERPEGSISTLTIQRTEQRDSAMYRCASSLAQLRGDTQYFGPGTRLTVL.

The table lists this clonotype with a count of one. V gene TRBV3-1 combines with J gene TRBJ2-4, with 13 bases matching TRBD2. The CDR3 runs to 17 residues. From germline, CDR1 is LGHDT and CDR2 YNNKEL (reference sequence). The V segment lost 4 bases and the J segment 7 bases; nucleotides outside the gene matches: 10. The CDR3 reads CASSLRTSGSGGNIQYF. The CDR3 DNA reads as TGTGCCAGCAGCCTTCGGACTAGCGGGAGTGGCGGCAACATTCAGTACTTC.

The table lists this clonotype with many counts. The CDR3 coding sequence is TGTGCCAGCAGTGGGACAGGGACTAATGAAAAACTGTTTTTT. Its translation is CASSGTGTNEKLFF. This chain uses TRBV28 with TRBJ1-4, with TRBD1 matching 9 bases. Germline V gene lookup returns CDR1 MDHEN and CDR2 SYDVKM. The CDR3 consists of 14 residues. Losses at the gene ends were 5 bases for V and 2 bases for J; bases not matched to a gene: 0. Drawing the rest from reference TRBV28 and TRBJ1-4, the complete variable domain is DVKVTQSSRYLVKRTGEKVFLECVQDMDHENMFWYRQDPGLGLRLIYFSYDVKMKEKGDIPEGYSVSREKKERFSLILESASTNQTSMYLCASSGTGTNEKLFFGSGTQLSVL.

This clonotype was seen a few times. As DNA, the CDR3 is TGTGCCAGCAGCAAAAACGAGGGACATTACTACGAGCAGTACTTC. As protein: CASSKNEGHYYEQYF. V and J are TRBV9 and TRBJ2-7, with a possible D match to TRBD1 (6 bases). Per germline, CDR1 SGDLS and CDR2 YYNGEE. The CDR3 contains 15 residues. The V end lost 4 bases, the J end lost 3 bases, and 17 bases lay between the germline ends.

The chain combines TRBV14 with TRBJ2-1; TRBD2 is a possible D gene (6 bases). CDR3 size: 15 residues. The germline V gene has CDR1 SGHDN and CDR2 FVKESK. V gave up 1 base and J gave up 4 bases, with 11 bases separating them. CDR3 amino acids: CASSQGGDLYNEQFF. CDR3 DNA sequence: TGTGCCAGCAGCCAAGGCGGGGACTTATACAATGAGCAGTTCTTC.

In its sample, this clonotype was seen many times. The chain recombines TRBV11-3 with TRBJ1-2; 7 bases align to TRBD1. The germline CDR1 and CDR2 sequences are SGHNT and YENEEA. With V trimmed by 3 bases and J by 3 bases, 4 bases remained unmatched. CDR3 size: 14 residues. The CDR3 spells CASSFAGTDYGYTF. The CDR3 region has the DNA TGTGCCAGCAGCTTCGCCGGGACAGACTATGGCTACACCTTC.

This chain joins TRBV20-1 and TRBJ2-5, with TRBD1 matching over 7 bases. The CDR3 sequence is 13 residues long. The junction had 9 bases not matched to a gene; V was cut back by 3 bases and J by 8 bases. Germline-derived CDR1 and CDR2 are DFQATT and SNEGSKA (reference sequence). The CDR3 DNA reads TGCAGTGCTAGCGGCAGGGGGTTCGATACCCAGTACTTC. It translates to CSASGRGFDTQYF.

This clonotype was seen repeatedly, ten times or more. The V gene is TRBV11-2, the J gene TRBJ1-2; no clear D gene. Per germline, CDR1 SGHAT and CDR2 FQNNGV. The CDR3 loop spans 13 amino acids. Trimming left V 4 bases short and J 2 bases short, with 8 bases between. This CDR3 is CASSSAGNYGYTF. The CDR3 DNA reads TGTGCCAGCAGCTCGGCGGGCAACTATGGCTACACCTTC.

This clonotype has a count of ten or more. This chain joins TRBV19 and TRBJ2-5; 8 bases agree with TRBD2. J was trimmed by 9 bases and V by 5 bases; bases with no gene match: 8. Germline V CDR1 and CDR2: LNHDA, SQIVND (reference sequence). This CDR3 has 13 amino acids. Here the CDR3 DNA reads TGTGCCAGTAGTCCCAGTCGGGGGGGGGCCCAGTACTTC. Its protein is CASSPSRGGAQYF.

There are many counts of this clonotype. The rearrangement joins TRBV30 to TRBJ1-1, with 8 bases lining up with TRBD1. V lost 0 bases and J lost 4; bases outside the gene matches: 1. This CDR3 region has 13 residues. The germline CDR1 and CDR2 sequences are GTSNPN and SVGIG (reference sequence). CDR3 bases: TGTGCCTGGAGTGTGGGGACAGGCACTGAAGCTTTCTTT. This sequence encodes CAWSVGTGTEAFF.

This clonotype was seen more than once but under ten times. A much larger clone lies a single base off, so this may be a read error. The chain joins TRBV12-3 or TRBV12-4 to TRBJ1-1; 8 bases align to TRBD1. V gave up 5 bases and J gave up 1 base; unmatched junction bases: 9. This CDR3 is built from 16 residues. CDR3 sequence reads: CASSPIGTGANTEAFF. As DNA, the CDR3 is TGTGCCAGCAGTCCCATTGGGACAGGCGCGAACACTGAAGCTTTCTTT.

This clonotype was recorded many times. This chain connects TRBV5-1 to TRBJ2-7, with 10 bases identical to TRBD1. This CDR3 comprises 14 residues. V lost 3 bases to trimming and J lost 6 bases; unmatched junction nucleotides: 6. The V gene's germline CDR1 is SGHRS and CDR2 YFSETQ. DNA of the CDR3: TGCGCCAGCAGCTCCGGGACAGGGGTTTTCGAGCAGTACTTC. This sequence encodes CASSSGTGVFEQYF.

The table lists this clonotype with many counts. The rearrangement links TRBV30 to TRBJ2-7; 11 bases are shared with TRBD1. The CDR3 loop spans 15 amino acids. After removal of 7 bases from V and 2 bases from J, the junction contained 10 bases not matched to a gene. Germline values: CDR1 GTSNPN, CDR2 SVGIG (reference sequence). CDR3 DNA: TGTGCCTCGACTGAACCGGGACAGGGGGCCTACGAGCAGTACTTC. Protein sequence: CASTEPGQGAYEQYF.

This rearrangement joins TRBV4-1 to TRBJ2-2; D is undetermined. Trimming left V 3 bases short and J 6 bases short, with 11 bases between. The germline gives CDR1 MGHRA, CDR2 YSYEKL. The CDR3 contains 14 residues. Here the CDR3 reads CASSQTLNSGELFF. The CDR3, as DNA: TGCGCCAGCAGCCAGACATTAAACTCCGGGGAGCTGTTTTTT.

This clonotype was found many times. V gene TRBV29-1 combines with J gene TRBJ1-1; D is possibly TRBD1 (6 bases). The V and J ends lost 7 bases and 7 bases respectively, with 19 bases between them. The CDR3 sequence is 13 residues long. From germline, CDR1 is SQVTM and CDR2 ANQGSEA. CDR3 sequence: CSARTQGGFEAFF. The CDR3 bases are TGCAGCGCGAGAACACAGGGTGGGTTTGAAGCTTTCTTT. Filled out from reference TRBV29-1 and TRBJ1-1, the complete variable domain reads SAVISQKPSRDICQRGTSLTIQCQVDSQVTMMFWYRQQPGQSLTLIATANQGSEATYESGFVIDKFPISRPNLTFSTLTVSNMSPEDSSIYLCSARTQGGFEAFFGQGTRLTVV.

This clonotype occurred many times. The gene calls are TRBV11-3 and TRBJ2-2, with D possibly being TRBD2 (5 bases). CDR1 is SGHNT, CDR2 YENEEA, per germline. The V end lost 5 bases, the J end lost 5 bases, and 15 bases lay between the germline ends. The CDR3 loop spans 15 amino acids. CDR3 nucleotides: TGTGCCAGCAGCCCATACAGAGGGTTTACCGGGGAGCTGTTTTTT. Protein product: CASSPYRGFTGELFF.

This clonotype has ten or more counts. As DNA, the CDR3 is TGCAGCGTGGGACAGTCCACCTATGGCTACACCTTC. It specifies CSVGQSTYGYTF. The J gene is TRBJ1-2, the V gene TRBV29-1; TRBD1 matches at 7 bases. This CDR3 has 12 residues. Germline loops: CDR1 SQVTM, CDR2 ANQGSEA. V trimming: 6 bases; J trimming: 4 bases; junction bases outside the gene matches: 5.

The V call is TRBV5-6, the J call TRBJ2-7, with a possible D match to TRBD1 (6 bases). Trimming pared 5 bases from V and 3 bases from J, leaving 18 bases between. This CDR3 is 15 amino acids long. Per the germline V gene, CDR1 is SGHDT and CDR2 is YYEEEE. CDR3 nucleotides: TGTGCCAGCAGGTACCGAAGGGGGATCAACTACGAGCAGTACTTC. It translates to CASRYRRGINYEQYF.

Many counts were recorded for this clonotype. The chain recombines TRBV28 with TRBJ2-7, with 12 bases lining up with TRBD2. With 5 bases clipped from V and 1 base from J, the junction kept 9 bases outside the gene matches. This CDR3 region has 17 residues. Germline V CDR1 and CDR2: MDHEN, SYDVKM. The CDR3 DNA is TGTGCCAGCAGTCCCGGACTAGCGGGACGCCTTTCCTACGAGCAGTACTTC. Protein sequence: CASSPGLAGRLSYEQYF.

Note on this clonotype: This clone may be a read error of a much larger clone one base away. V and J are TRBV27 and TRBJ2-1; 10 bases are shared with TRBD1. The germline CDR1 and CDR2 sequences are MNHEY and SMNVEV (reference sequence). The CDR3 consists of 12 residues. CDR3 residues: CVSGTGANEQFF. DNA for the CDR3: TGTGTCAGCGGGACAGGGGCCAATGAGCAGTTCTTC.